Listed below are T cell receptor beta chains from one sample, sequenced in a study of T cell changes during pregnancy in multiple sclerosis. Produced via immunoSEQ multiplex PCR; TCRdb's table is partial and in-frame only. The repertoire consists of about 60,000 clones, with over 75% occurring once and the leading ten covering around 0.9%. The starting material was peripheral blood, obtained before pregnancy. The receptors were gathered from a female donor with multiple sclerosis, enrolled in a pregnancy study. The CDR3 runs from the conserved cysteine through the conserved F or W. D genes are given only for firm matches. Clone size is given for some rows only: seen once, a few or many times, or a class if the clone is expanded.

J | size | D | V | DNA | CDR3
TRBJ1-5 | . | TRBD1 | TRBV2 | TGTGCCAGCATGCGGGACAGGGGTCAGCCCCAGCATTTT | CASMRDRGQPQHF
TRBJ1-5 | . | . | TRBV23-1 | TGCGCCAGCAGTCGCCTACGAGGAGGGAATAGCAATCAGCCCCAGCATTTT | CASSRLRGGNSNQPQHF
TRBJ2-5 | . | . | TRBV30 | TGTGCCTGGAGTGTACCCCCCGATAGAGCGGCTCAAGAGACCCAGTACTTC | CAWSVPPDRAAQETQYF
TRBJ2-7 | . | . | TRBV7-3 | TGTGCCAGCAGCCCAACCAGGGGCAGGGAGCAGTACTTC | CASSPTRGREQYF
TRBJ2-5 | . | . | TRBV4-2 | TGTGCCAGCAGCCAAGTGGGGGACATCGAGACCCAGTACTTC | CASSQVGDIETQYF
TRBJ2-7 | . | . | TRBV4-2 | TGTGCCAGCAGCCAAACCCGACAGGGAGGCTACGAGCAGTACTTC | CASSQTRQGGYEQYF
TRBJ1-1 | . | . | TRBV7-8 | TGTGCCAGCAGCTTAGTCCCACCCGGGAGGAACACTGAAGCTTTCTTT | CASSLVPPGRNTEAFF
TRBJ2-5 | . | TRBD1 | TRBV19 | TGTGCCAGTAGTCCAAGGACAGGGGAGACCCAGTACTTC | CASSPRTGETQYF
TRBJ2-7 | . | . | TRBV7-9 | TGTGCCAGCAGCGGGCAGGGGACCCGTTTAAGGGAGGAGCAGTACTTC | CASSGQGTRLREEQYF
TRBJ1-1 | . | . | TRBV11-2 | TGTGCCAGCAGCTGGGTCAGGGGCCGCGGGGCTTTCTTT | CASSWVRGRGAFF
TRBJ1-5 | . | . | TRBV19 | TGTGCCAGTAGTATAGGCCGCAGGGAGGTGGCCCAGCATTTT | CASSIGRREVAQHF
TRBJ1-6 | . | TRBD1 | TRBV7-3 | TGTGCCAGCAGCTTAATGGGACAGGGGCTGGCACCCCTCCACTTT | CASSLMGQGLAPLHF
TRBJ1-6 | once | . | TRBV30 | TGTGCCTCTAGTAGGGCAGGGGATGCTTCACCCCTCCACTTT | CASSRAGDASPLHF
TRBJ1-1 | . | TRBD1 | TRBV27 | TGTGCCAGCAGTACCCCGAATTCAACCCCCTGGACAGGAGTCACTGAAGCTTTCTTT | CASSTPNSTPWTGVTEAFF